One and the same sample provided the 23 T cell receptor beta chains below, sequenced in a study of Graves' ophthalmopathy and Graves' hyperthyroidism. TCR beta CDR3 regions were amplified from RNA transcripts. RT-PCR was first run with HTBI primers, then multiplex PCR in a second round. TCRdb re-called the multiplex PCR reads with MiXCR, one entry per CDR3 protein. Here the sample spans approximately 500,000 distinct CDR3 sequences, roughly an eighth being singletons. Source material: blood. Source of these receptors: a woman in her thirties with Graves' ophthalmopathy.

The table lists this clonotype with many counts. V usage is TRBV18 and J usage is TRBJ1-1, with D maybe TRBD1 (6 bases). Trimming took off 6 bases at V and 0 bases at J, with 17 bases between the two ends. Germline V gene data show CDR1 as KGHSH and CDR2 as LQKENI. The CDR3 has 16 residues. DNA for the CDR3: TGTGCCAGCTCGCCGGGGGGCAGACTCATGAACACTGAAGCTTTCTTT. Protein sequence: CASSPGGRLMNTEAFF. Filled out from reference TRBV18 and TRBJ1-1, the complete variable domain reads NAGVMQNPRHLVRRRGQEARLRCSPMKGHSHVYWYRQLPEEGLKFMVYLQKENIIDESGMPKERFSAEFPKEGPSILRIQQVVRGDSAAYFCASSPGGRLMNTEAFFGQGTRLTVV.

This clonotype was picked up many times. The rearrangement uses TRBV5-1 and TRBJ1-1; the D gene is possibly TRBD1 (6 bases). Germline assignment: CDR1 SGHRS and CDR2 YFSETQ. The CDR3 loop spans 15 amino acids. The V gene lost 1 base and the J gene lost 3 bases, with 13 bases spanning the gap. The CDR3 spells CASSLSFGGYTEAFF. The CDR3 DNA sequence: TGCGCCAGCAGCTTGTCATTCGGGGGCTACACTGAAGCTTTCTTT.

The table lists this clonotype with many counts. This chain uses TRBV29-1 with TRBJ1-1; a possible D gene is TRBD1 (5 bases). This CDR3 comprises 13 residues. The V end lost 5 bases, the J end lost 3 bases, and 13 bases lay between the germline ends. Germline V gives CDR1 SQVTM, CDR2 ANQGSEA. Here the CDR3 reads CSVNGRGDTEAFF. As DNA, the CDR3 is TGCAGCGTTAATGGGAGGGGCGACACTGAAGCTTTCTTT.

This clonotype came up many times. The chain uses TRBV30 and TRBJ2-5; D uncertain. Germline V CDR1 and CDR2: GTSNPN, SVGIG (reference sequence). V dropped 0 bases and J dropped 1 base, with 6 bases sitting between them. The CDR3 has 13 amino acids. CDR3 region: CAWSVGSQETQYF. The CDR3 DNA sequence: TGTGCCTGGAGTGTAGGCAGCCAAGAGACCCAGTACTTC.

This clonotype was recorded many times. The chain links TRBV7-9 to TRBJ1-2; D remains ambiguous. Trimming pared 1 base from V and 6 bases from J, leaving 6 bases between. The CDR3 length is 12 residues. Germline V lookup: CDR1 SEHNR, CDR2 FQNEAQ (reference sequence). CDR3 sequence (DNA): TGTGCCAGCAGCTTAGGAGCGAATGGCTACACCTTC. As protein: CASSLGANGYTF.

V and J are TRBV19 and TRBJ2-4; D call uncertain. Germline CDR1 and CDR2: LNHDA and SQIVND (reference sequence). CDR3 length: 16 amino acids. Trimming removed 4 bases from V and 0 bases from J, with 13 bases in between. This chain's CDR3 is CASSTNMGIAKNIQYF. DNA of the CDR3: TGTGCCAGTAGTACCAATATGGGGATAGCCAAAAACATTCAGTACTTC.

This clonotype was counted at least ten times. The CDR3 here is CASSGEGEGKIYEQYF. CDR3 DNA sequence: TGTGCCAGCAGTGGCGAAGGGGAGGGAAAGATATACGAGCAGTACTTC. This chain connects TRBV28 to TRBJ2-7; TRBD2 matches 7 bases. The junction had 14 bases not matched to a gene; V was cut back by 5 bases and J by 4 bases. CDR3 length equals 16 residues. Germline V gene sequence: CDR1 MDHEN, CDR2 SYDVKM.

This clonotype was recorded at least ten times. This CDR3 is CASSLVGSGASGYTF. The CDR3 nucleotides are TGTGCCAGCAGTTTAGTGGGGTCCGGGGCGAGTGGCTACACCTTC. The chain employs TRBV12-3 or TRBV12-4 and TRBJ1-2; possibly TRBD1 for D (5 bases). The germline V and J ends were trimmed by 1 base and 7 bases, with 16 bases remaining between them. The CDR3 consists of 15 residues.

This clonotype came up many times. CDR3 bases: TGTGCCAGTAGTATTTGGGACATTAACATGAACACTGAAGCTTTCTTT. It specifies CASSIWDINMNTEAFF. The V and J genes are TRBV19 and TRBJ1-1, with D possibly being TRBD1 (6 bases). The length of the CDR3 is 16 residues. Trimming took off 3 bases at V and 0 bases at J, with 14 bases between the two ends. Germline assignment: CDR1 LNHDA and CDR2 SQIVND (reference sequence).

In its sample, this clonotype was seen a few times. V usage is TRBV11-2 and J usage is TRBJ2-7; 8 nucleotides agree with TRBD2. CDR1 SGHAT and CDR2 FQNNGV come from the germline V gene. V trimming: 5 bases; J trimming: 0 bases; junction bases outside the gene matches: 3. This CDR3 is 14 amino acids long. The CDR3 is CASSTSGASYEQYF. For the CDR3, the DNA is TGTGCCAGCAGCACTAGCGGAGCCTCCTACGAGCAGTACTTC.

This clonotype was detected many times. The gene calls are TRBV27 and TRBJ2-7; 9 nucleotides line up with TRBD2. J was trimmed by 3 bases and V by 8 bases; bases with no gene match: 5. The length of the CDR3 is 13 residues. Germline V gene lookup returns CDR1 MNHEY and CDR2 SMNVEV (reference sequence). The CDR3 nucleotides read TGTGCCAGCGGTAGCGGGAGTCTCTACGAGCAGTACTTC. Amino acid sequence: CASGSGSLYEQYF.

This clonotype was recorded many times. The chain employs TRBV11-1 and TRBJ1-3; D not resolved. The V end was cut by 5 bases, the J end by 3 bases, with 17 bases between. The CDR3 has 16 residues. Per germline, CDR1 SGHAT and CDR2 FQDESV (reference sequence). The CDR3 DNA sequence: TGTGCCAGCAGCCCAACCGGGAGCCTTTTTGGAAACACCATATATTTT. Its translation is CASSPTGSLFGNTIYF.

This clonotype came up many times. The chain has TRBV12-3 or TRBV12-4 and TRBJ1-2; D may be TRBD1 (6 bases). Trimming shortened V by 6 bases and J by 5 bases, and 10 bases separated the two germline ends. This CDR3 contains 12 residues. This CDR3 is CASSLQGYGYTF. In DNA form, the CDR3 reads TGTGCCAGCAGCTTACAGGGTTATGGCTACACCTTC.

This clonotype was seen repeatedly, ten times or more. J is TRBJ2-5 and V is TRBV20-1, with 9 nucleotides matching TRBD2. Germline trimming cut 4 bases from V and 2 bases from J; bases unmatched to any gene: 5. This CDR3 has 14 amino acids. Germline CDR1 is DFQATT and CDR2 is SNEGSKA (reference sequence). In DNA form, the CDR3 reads TGCAGTGCTACAGTGACTAGCGGACAAGAGACCCAGTACTTC. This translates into CSATVTSGQETQYF.

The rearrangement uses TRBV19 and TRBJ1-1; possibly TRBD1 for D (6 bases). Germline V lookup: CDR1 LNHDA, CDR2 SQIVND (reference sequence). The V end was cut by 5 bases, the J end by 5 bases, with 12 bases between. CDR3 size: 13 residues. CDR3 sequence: CASSSTGITEAFF. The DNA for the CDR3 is TGTGCCAGTAGTTCCACAGGGATAACTGAAGCTTTCTTT.

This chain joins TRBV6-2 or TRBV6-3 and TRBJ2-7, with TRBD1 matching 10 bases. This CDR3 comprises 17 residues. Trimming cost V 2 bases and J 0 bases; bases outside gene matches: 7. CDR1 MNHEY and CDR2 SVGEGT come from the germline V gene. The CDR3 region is CASSYLPGQGFSYEQYF. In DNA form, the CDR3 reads TGTGCCAGCAGTTACCTTCCGGGACAGGGGTTCTCCTACGAGCAGTACTTC.

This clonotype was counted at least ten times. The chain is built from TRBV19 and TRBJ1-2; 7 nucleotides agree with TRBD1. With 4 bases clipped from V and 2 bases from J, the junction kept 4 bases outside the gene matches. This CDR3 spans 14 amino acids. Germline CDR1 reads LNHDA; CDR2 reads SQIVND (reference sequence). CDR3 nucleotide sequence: TGTGCCAGTAGTACCCCGACAGGGAACTATGGCTACACCTTC. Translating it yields CASSTPTGNYGYTF.

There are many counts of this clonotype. DNA of the CDR3: TGTGCCAGCAGACCGGTCCCGGGACAGGGCCAAGAGACCCAGTACTTC. It translates to CASRPVPGQGQETQYF. V gene TRBV6-1 combines with J gene TRBJ2-5; 9 nucleotides line up with TRBD1. CDR3 length equals 16 residues. Looked up from germline, CDR1 is MNHNS and CDR2 is SASEGT. V lost 6 bases to trimming and J lost 1 base; unmatched junction nucleotides: 9.

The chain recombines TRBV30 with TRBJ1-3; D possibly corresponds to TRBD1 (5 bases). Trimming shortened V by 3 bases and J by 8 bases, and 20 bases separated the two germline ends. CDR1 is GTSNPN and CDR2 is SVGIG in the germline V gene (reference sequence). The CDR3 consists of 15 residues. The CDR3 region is CAWRGDGLPGDTIYF. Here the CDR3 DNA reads TGTGCCTGGAGGGGGGACGGACTCCCTGGCGACACCATATATTTT.

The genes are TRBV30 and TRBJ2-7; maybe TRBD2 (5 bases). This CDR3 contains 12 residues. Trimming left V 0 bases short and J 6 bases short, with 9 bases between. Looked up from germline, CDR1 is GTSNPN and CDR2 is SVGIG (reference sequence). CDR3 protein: CAWSVLVAEQYF. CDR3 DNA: TGTGCCTGGAGTGTACTAGTAGCCGAGCAGTACTTC.

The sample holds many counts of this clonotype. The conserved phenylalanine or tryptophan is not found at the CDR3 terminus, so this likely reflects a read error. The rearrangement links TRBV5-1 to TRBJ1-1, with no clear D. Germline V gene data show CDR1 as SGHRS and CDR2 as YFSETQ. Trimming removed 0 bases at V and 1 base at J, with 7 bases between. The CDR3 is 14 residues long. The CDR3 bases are TGCGCCAGCAGCTTGGTAGCAAGGAACACTGAAGCTTTCCTT. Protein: CASSLVARNTEAFL.

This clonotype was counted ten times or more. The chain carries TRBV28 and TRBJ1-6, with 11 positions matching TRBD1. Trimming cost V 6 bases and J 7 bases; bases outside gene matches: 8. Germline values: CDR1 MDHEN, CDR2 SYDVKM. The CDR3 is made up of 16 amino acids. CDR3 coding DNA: TGTGCCAGCAGGGGGGACAGGGGGTTAGGAAATTCACCCCTCCACTTT. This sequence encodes CASRGDRGLGNSPLHF.

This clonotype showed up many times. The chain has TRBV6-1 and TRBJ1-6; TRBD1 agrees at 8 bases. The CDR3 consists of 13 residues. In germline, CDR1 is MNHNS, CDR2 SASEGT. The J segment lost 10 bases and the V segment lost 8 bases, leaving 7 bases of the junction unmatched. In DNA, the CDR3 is TGTGCCAGCTCCGACAGGGGACTGTCACCCCTCCACTTT. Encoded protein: CASSDRGLSPLHF.